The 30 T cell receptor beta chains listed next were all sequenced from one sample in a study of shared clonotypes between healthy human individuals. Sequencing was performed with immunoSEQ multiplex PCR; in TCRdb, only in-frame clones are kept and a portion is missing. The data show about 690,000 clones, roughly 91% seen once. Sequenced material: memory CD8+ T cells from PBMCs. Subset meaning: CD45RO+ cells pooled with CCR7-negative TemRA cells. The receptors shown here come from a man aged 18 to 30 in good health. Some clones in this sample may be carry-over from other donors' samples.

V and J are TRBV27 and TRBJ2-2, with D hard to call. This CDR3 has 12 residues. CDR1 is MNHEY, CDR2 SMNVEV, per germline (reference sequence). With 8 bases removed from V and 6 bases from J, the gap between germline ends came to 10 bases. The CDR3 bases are TGTGCCAGCCTTAGGAGTCCCGGGGAGCTGTTTTTT. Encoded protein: CASLRSPGELFF.

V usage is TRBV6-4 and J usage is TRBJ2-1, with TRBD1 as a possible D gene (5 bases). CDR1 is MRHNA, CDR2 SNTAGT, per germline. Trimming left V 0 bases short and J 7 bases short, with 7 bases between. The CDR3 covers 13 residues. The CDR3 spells CASSDSKGNEQFF. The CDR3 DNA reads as TGTGCCAGCAGTGACTCAAAGGGGAATGAGCAGTTCTTC.

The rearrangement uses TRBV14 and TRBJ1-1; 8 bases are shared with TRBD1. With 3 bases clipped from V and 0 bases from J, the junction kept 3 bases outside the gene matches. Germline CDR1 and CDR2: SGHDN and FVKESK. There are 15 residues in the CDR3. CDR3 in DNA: TGTGCCAGCAGCCAGGACAGGGTCTTGAACACTGAAGCTTTCTTT. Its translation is CASSQDRVLNTEAFF. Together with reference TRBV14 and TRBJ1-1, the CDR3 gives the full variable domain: EAGVTQFPSHSVIEKGQTVTLRCDPISGHDNLYWYRRVMGKEIKFLLHFVKESKQDESGMPNNRFLAERTGGTYSTLKVQPAELEDSGVYFCASSQDRVLNTEAFFGQGTRLTVV.

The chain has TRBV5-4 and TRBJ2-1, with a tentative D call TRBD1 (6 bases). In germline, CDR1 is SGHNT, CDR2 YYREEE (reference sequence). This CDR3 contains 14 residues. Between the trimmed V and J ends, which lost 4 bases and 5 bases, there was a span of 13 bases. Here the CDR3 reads CASSQTGSHNEQFF. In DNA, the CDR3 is TGTGCCAGCAGCCAAACAGGGTCCCACAATGAGCAGTTCTTC.

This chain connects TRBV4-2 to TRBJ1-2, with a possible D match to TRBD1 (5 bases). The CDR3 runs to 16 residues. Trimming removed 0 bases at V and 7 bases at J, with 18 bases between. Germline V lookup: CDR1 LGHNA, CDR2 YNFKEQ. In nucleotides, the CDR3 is TGTGCCAGCAGCCAAGATGCCGGGGAGGGGATCTCTGGCTACACCTTC. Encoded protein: CASSQDAGEGISGYTF.

The CDR3 protein is CASNSPNGGGSSYNEQFF. The CDR3 DNA reads as TGTGCCAGCAACTCCCCGAACGGGGGAGGGTCTTCCTACAATGAGCAGTTCTTC. The chain has TRBV2 and TRBJ2-1; 7 nucleotides agree with TRBD2. J gave up 1 base and V 7 bases, and 16 bases lay outside the gene matches. CDR1 is SNHLY and CDR2 is FYNNEI in the germline V gene. CDR3 length: 18 amino acids.

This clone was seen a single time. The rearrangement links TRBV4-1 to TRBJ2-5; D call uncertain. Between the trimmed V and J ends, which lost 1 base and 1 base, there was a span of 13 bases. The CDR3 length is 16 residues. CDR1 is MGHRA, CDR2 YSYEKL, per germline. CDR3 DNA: TGCGCCAGCAGCCAAGCAATAGGACGGTCCCAAGAGACCCAGTACTTC. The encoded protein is CASSQAIGRSQETQYF.

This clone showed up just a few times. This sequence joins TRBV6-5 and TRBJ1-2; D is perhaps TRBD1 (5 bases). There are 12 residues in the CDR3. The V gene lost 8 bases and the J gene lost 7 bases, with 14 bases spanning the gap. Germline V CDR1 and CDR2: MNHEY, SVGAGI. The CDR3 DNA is TGTGCCAGCTGGGACGAGGGTGGTGGCTACACCTTC. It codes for CASWDEGGGYTF.

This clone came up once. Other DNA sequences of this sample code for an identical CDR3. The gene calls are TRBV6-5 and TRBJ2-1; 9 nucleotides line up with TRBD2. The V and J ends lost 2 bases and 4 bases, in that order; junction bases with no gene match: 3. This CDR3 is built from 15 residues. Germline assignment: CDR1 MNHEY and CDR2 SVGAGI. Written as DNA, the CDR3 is TGTGCCAGCAGTTACGGGCGGGAGGGATACAATGAGCAGTTCTTC. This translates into CASSYGREGYNEQFF.

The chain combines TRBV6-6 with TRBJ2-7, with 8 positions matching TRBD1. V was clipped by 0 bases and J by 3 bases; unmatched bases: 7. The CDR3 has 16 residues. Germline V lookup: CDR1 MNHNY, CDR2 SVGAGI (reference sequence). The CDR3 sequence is CASSYSQGAGGYEQYF. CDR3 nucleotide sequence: TGTGCCAGCAGTTACTCTCAGGGGGCCGGGGGCTACGAGCAGTACTTC.

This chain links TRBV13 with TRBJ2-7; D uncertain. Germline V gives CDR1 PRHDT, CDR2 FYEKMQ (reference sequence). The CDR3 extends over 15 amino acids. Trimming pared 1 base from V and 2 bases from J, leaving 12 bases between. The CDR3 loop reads CASSLDSELTYEQYF. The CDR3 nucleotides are TGTGCCAGCAGCTTAGACTCAGAACTAACCTACGAGCAGTACTTC.

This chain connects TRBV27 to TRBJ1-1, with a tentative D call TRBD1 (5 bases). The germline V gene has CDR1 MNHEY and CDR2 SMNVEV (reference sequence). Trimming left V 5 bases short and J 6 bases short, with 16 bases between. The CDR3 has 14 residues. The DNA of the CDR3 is TGTGCCAGCAGTCCCCCTGGGGGAGGTGCTGAAGCTTTCTTT. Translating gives CASSPPGGGAEAFF.

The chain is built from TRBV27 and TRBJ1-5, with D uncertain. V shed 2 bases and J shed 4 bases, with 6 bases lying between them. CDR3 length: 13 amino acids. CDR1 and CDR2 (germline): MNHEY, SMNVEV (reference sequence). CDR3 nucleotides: TGTGCCAGCAGTTTACTAGAGAATCAGCCCCAGCATTTT. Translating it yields CASSLLENQPQHF.

The CDR3 protein is CASSLGQGVYTEAFF. The CDR3 DNA sequence: TGTGCCAGCAGCTTGGGGCAGGGGGTTTACACTGAAGCTTTCTTT. The genes are TRBV5-4 and TRBJ1-1; the match to TRBD1 covers 7 bases. This CDR3 is built from 15 residues. From germline, CDR1 is SGHNT and CDR2 YYREEE (reference sequence). J gave up 3 bases and V 0 bases, and 5 bases lay outside the gene matches.

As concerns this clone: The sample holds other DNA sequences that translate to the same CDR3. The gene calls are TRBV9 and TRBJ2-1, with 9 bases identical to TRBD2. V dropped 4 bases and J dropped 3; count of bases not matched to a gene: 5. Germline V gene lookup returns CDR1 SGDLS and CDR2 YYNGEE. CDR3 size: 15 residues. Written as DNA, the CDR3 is TGTGCCAGCAGCCTTAGCGGGAGAGGCTACAATGAGCAGTTCTTC. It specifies CASSLSGRGYNEQFF.

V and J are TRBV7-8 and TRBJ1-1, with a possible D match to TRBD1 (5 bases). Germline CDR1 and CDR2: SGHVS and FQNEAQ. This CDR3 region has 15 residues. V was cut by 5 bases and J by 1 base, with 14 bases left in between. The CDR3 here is CASSPETARNTEAFF. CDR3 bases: TGTGCCAGCAGCCCCGAGACAGCTAGGAACACTGAAGCTTTCTTT.

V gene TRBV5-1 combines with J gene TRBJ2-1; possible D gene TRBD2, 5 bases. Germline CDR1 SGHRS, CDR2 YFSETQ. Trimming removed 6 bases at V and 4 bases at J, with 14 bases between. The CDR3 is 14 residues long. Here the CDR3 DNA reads TGCGCCAGCACCTACCTAGGAGGTTACAATGAGCAGTTCTTC. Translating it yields CASTYLGGYNEQFF.

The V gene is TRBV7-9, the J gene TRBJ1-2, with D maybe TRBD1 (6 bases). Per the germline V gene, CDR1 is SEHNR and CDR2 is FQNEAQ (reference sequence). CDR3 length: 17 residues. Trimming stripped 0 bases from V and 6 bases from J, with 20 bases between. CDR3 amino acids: CASSLAGAEGVGNGYTF. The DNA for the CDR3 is TGTGCCAGCAGCTTAGCGGGTGCGGAGGGGGTAGGGAATGGCTACACCTTC.

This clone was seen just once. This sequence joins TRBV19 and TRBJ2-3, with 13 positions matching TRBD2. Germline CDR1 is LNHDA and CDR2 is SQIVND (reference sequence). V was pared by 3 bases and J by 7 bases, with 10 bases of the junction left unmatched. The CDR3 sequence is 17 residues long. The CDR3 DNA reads TGTGCCAGTAGTATCGCCCCACTAGCGGGAGGGCCTCATACGCAGTATTTT. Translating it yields CASSIAPLAGGPHTQYF.

CDR3 protein: CAISDLAEGRLEQFF. As DNA, the CDR3 is TGTGCCATCAGTGATCTAGCGGAGGGCCGCTTAGAGCAGTTCTTC. V gene TRBV10-3 combines with J gene TRBJ2-1, with 7 bases aligning to TRBD2. Losses at the gene ends were 3 bases for V and 10 bases for J; bases not matched to a gene: 12. Germline loops: CDR1 ENHRY, CDR2 SYGVKD. This CDR3 contains 15 residues.

The DNA of the CDR3 is TGTGCCAGCAGCTTAGGGACAGGGTCACTAGGTGAGCAGTACTTC. Residues: CASSLGTGSLGEQYF. The chain has TRBV7-8 and TRBJ2-7; 8 bases map to TRBD1. Germline-derived CDR1 and CDR2 are SGHVS and FQNEAQ. Losses at the gene ends were 1 base for V and 7 bases for J; bases not matched to a gene: 9. This CDR3 spans 15 amino acids.

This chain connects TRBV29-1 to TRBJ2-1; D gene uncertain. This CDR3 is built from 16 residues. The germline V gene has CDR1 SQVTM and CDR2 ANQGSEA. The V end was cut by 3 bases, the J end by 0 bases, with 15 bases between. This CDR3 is CSVDSADVHSYNEQFF. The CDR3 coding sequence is TGCAGCGTTGATTCGGCCGACGTCCACTCCTACAATGAGCAGTTCTTC.

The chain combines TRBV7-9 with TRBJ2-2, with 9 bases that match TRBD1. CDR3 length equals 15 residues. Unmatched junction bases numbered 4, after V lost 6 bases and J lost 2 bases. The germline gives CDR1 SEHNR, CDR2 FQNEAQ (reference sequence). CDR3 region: CASSGQGYNTGELFF. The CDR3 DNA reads TGTGCCAGCAGTGGACAGGGGTATAACACCGGGGAGCTGTTTTTT.

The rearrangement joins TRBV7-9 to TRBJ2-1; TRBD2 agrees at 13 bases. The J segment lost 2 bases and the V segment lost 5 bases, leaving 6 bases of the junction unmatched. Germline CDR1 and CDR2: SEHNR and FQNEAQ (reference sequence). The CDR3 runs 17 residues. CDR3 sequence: CASSAQLAGGTYNEQFF. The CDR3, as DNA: TGTGCCAGCAGCGCGCAACTAGCGGGGGGGACCTACAATGAGCAGTTCTTC.

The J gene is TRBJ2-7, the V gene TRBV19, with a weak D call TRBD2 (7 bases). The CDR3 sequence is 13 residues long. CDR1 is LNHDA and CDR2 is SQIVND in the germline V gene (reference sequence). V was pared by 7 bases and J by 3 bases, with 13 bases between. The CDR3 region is CASKGGRGYEQYF. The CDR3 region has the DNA TGTGCCAGTAAAGGGGGGAGGGGCTACGAGCAGTACTTC. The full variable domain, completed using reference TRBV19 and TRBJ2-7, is DGGITQSPKYLFRKEGQNVTLSCEQNLNHDAMYWYRQDPGQGLRLIYYSQIVNDFQKGDIAEGYSVSREKKESFPLTVTSAQKNPTAFYLCASKGGRGYEQYFGPGTRLTVT.

The CDR3 here is CASSHIQLDEQYF. CDR3 nucleotides: TGTGCCAGCAGCCATATACAACTAGACGAGCAGTACTTC. The chain combines TRBV14 with TRBJ2-7; tentative D call: TRBD2 (5 bases). This CDR3 has 13 residues. V lost 3 bases and J lost 5, with 11 bases in between. Germline V gene data show CDR1 as SGHDN and CDR2 as FVKESK.

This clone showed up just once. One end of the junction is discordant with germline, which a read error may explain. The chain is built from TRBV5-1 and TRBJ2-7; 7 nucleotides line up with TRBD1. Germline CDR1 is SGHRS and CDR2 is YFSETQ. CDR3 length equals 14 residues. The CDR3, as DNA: TGTGCCAGCAGCTCCGGGACAGCACCCTACGAGCAGTACTTC. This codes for CASSSGTAPYEQYF.

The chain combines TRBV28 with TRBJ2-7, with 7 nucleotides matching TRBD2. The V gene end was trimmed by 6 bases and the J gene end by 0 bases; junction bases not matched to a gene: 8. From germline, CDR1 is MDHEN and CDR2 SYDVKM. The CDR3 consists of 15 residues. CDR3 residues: CASRALSGVSYEQYF. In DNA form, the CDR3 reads TGTGCCAGCAGAGCCCTAAGCGGGGTCTCCTACGAGCAGTACTTC.

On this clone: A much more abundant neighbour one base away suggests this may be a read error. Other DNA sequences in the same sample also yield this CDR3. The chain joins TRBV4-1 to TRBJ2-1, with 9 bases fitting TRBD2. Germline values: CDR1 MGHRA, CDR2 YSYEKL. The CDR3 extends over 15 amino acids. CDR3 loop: CASSQRRAGGNEQFF. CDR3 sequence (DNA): TGCGCTAGCAGCCAAAGACGCGCGGGGGGGAATGAGCAGTTCTTC.

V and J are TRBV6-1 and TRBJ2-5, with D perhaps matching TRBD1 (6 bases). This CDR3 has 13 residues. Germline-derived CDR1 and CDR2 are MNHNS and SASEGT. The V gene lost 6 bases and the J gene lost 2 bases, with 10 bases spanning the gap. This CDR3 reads CASRGALQETQYF. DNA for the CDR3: TGTGCCAGCAGGGGGGCCCTTCAAGAGACCCAGTACTTC.